This T cell receptor beta chain was sequenced in a study of T cells in Graves' hyperthyroidism and ophthalmopathy. Overall study findings and caveats: Blood shared most expanded thyroid clonotypes above 0.001. Separating ophthalmopathy from stable hyperthyroidism was achieved by a 13 V-J model.

The TCR beta CDR3 regions underwent amplification using RNA transcripts as the source. The study used the HTBI primer set for a first-round RT-PCR of the TCR CDR3. TCRdb processed the multiplex PCR reads anew with MiXCR; each CDR3 protein has one entry. The sample records 500,000 to 650,000 distinct CDR3 sequences, roughly 15% being singletons. Germline values: CDR1 KGHDR, CDR2 SFDVKD. The CDR3 has 16 amino acids. V was clipped by 1 base and J by 5 bases; unmatched bases: 9. At least 3 on the Clinical Activity Score was recorded for ophthalmopathy patients, who also had NOSPECS grade at least 4 and duration under 3 months. On this clonotype: As yet, its antigen is unknown.

Sequenced input: blood. This clonotype was obtained from a woman aged 50 to 60 with Graves' ophthalmopathy. The chain couples TRBV24-1 to TRBJ2-5, with 7 bases identical to TRBD1. The CDR3 region is CATSDLERGRVETQYF. The CDR3 DNA sequence: TGTGCCACCAGTGATTTAGAAAGGGGGCGTGTGGAGACCCAGTACTTC.